These 10 T cell receptor beta chains share one sample of origin, sequenced in a study of cytomegalovirus exposure and HLA in healthy donors. The protocol was immunoSEQ multiplex PCR, while the TCRdb copy is restricted to in-frame clones and leaves out a portion. The table has 120,000 or so clones, roughly 89% seen once. Sequencing was done on a sample of PBMCs. All receptors come from a woman between 18 and 29 years old in good health and CMV-seronegative.

This chain connects TRBV7-9 to TRBJ2-5; a weak D match, TRBD2 (6 bases). CDR3 length: 13 amino acids. Germline assignment: CDR1 SEHNR and CDR2 FQNEAQ (reference sequence). V was pared by 7 bases and J by 3 bases, with 12 bases between. The CDR3 reads CASNRGTEETQYF. CDR3 DNA: TGTGCCAGCAACCGGGGGACCGAAGAGACCCAGTACTTC.

This clone was detected many times. The rearrangement uses TRBV19 and TRBJ1-5, with 8 bases identical to TRBD1. Germline V lookup: CDR1 LNHDA, CDR2 SQIVND (reference sequence). The CDR3 loop spans 15 amino acids. V was pared by 2 bases and J by 1 base, with 1 base of the junction left unmatched. CDR3 in DNA: TGTGCCAGTAGTATAACAGGGGGGAGCAATCAGCCCCAGCATTTT. This sequence encodes CASSITGGSNQPQHF.

The J gene is TRBJ1-1, the V gene TRBV4-1, with D possibly matching TRBD1 (6 bases). CDR1 and CDR2 from the germline V gene are MGHRA and YSYEKL. V was trimmed by 1 base and J by 6 bases, leaving 21 bases between them. CDR3 length: 17 residues. CDR3 nucleotide sequence: TGCGCCAGCAGCCAAGTTCTCGGCTTAACAGGGCACGCTGAAGCTTTCTTT. Protein product: CASSQVLGLTGHAEAFF.

The rearrangement links TRBV18 to TRBJ2-7; 13 nucleotides match TRBD2. Germline loops: CDR1 KGHSH, CDR2 LQKENI. J gave up 4 bases and V 4 bases, and 10 bases lay outside the gene matches. The length of the CDR3 is 17 residues. CDR3 residues: CASSRTATSGRAYEQYF. CDR3 in DNA: TGTGCCAGCTCACGAACGGCAACTAGCGGGAGGGCGTACGAGCAGTACTTC.

The V and J genes are TRBV2 and TRBJ1-2, with 10 positions matching TRBD1. The ends lost 6 bases at V and 0 bases at J; junction bases unmatched: 4. Germline V lookup: CDR1 SNHLY, CDR2 FYNNEI. The CDR3 has 15 residues. This CDR3 reads CASRGTGAPNYGYTF. CDR3 DNA sequence: TGTGCCAGCAGGGGGACAGGGGCGCCTAACTATGGCTACACCTTC. The complete variable domain, with remaining parts taken from reference TRBV2 and TRBJ1-2, reads EPEVTQTPSHQVTQMGQEVILRCVPISNHLYFYWYRQILGQKVEFLVSFYNNEISEKSEIFDDQFSVERPDGSNFTLKIRSTKLEDSAMYFCASRGTGAPNYGYTFGSGTRLTVV.

The chain combines TRBV5-6 with TRBJ2-7, with D possibly being TRBD2 (6 bases). Per the germline V gene, CDR1 is SGHDT and CDR2 is YYEEEE. V was pared by 0 bases and J by 4 bases, with 23 bases between. This CDR3 contains 18 residues. CDR3 region: CASSLVSWSAGDIYEQYF. The CDR3 nucleotides read TGTGCCAGCAGCTTGGTATCGTGGTCAGCGGGTGACATTTACGAGCAGTACTTC.

This clone appeared once. The chain joins TRBV6-6 to TRBJ2-5; D is ambiguous. The CDR3 covers 15 residues. The ends were cut back, 0 bases at V and 1 base at J, with 9 bases in the middle. The germline V gene has CDR1 MNHNY and CDR2 SVGAGI (reference sequence). The CDR3 nucleotides are TGTGCCAGCAGTTACTCCAGGCTCCTCCAAGAGACCCAGTACTTC. This gives the protein CASSYSRLLQETQYF.

The chain carries TRBV14 and TRBJ2-7; 8 positions agree with TRBD1. V trimming: 5 bases; J trimming: 3 bases; junction bases outside the gene matches: 15. Germline V gene sequence: CDR1 SGHDN, CDR2 FVKESK. The CDR3 length is 17 residues. The CDR3 region has the DNA TGTGCCAGCAGCTTAGGCACCGGGACAGGCGATCTCTACGAGCAGTACTTC. Translation: CASSLGTGTGDLYEQYF. Variable domain in full (rest from reference TRBV14 and TRBJ2-7): EAGVTQFPSHSVIEKGQTVTLRCDPISGHDNLYWYRRVMGKEIKFLLHFVKESKQDESGMPNNRFLAERTGGTYSTLKVQPAELEDSGVYFCASSLGTGTGDLYEQYFGPGTRLTVT.

The rearrangement uses TRBV5-6 and TRBJ2-7, with TRBD1 as a possible D gene (6 bases). V was cut by 0 bases and J by 3 bases, with 10 bases left in between. The CDR3 contains 14 residues. Germline V gene lookup returns CDR1 SGHDT and CDR2 YYEEEE. CDR3 loop: CASSLDREIYEQYF. The CDR3 DNA follows: TGTGCCAGCAGCTTGGACAGGGAGATCTACGAGCAGTACTTC.

Here the CDR3 reads CASTEGFRGGYTF. The CDR3 coding sequence is TGTGCCAGCACGGAGGGGTTCCGGGGTGGCTACACCTTC. J is TRBJ1-2 and V is TRBV28; D is perhaps TRBD1 (5 bases). The V end was cut by 7 bases, the J end by 7 bases, with 16 bases between. Germline V gene lookup returns CDR1 MDHEN and CDR2 SYDVKM. This CDR3 contains 13 residues.